The 28 T cell receptor beta chains in this list originate from one sample, sequenced in a study of blood T cell repertoires in COVID-19. Using immunoSEQ multiplex PCR, the repertoire was profiled, and TCRdb retains in-frame clones only, with some absent. The data contain fewer than 200,000 clones, around 89% of them singletons. Sequenced input: peripheral blood. The receptor source for this set is a man aged 60-69 years with acute or convalescent COVID-19.

The genes are TRBV19 and TRBJ1-1; no firm D call. Germline lookup yields CDR1 LNHDA and CDR2 SQIVND (reference sequence). The CDR3 is 17 amino acids. V lost 3 bases and J 0 bases, leaving 17 bases between the germline ends. CDR3 region: CASSIFTGFSMNTEAFF. In nucleotides, the CDR3 is TGTGCCAGTAGTATCTTCACGGGATTTTCAATGAACACTGAAGCTTTCTTT.

The table lists this clone with a few counts. The chain links TRBV5-1 to TRBJ2-7; D is ambiguous. CDR3 length: 13 amino acids. Germline V gene sequence: CDR1 SGHRS, CDR2 YFSETQ. V lost 0 bases and J 7 bases, leaving 11 bases between the germline ends. The CDR3 is CASSLDADWEQYV. The CDR3 region has the DNA TGCGCCAGCAGCTTGGACGCGGATTGGGAGCAGTACGTC.

CDR3 in DNA: TGTGCCTGGAGTGTGGGGACTAGGGGATCAGATACGCAGTATTTT. It translates to CAWSVGTRGSDTQYF. The chain is built from TRBV30 and TRBJ2-3; TRBD2 matches at 8 bases. The length of the CDR3 is 15 residues. V lost 0 bases and J lost 4; bases outside the gene matches: 6. CDR1 is GTSNPN and CDR2 is SVGIG in the germline V gene (reference sequence).

V gene TRBV18 combines with J gene TRBJ1-1, with D unclear. In germline, CDR1 is KGHSH, CDR2 LQKENI. V shed 5 bases and J shed 2 bases, with 12 bases lying between them. This CDR3 region has 14 residues. The CDR3 DNA reads TGTGCCAGCTCATCTTCGACAAGTAACACTGAAGCTTTCTTT. It yields the protein CASSSSTSNTEAFF. The whole variable domain, remainder taken from reference TRBV18 and TRBJ1-1, is NAGVMQNPRHLVRRRGQEARLRCSPMKGHSHVYWYRQLPEEGLKFMVYLQKENIIDESGMPKERFSAEFPKEGPSILRIQQVVRGDSAAYFCASSSSTSNTEAFFGQGTRLTVV.

A single count supports this clone. The chain combines TRBV12-5 with TRBJ2-5; 8 bases map to TRBD2. V gave up 6 bases and J gave up 2 bases; unmatched junction bases: 8. CDR1 and CDR2 from the germline V gene are LGHNT and FRNRAP. The CDR3 has 15 amino acids. The DNA of the CDR3 is TGTGCTAGTGGACGTACCGGGACTAGTCAAGAGACCCAGTACTTC. This sequence encodes CASGRTGTSQETQYF. The complete variable domain, with remaining parts taken from reference TRBV12-5 and TRBJ2-5, reads DARVTQTPRHKVTEMGQEVTMRCQPILGHNTVFWYRQTMMQGLELLAYFRNRAPLDDSGMPKDRFSAEMPDATLATLKIQPSEPRDSAVYFCASGRTGTSQETQYFGPGTRLLVL.

This clone was seen only once. The rearrangement joins TRBV2 to TRBJ2-2; TRBD2 matches at 10 bases. From germline, CDR1 is SNHLY and CDR2 FYNNEI. V gave up 2 bases and J gave up 6 bases; unmatched junction bases: 6. CDR3 length: 16 residues. CDR3 nucleotides: TGTGCCAGCAGTGAAAGGCCTAGCGGGAGCGCCGGGGAGCTGTTTTTT. Its protein product is CASSERPSGSAGELFF.

The V and J genes are TRBV5-4 and TRBJ1-1; 8 nucleotides align to TRBD1. This CDR3 spans 17 amino acids. Germline CDR1 SGHNT, CDR2 YYREEE (reference sequence). Trimming removed 5 bases from V and 5 bases from J; junction bases left unmatched: 17. The CDR3 sequence: CASRTIGAGGLWTEAFF. DNA for the CDR3: TGTGCCAGCAGAACAATCGGGGCAGGGGGCCTCTGGACTGAAGCTTTCTTT.

The chain uses TRBV30 and TRBJ2-7; perhaps TRBD2 as D (5 bases). This CDR3 is 13 amino acids long. CDR1 and CDR2 from the germline V gene are GTSNPN and SVGIG (reference sequence). Trimming took off 0 bases at V and 5 bases at J, with 11 bases between the two ends. CDR3 region: CAWSVKAAHEQYF. The CDR3 coding sequence is TGTGCCTGGAGTGTAAAAGCGGCCCACGAGCAGTACTTC.

V gene TRBV14 combines with J gene TRBJ2-1, with TRBD1 matching 10 bases. This CDR3 comprises 16 residues. The germline gives CDR1 SGHDN, CDR2 FVKESK. Trimming cost V 5 bases and J 3 bases; bases outside gene matches: 7. The CDR3 sequence is CASSGSDRGDYNEQFF. The CDR3 coding sequence is TGTGCCAGCAGCGGGTCGGACAGGGGGGACTACAATGAGCAGTTCTTC.

This chain joins TRBV4-3 and TRBJ1-1; D is perhaps TRBD1 (6 bases). This CDR3 is 13 amino acids long. Germline V gene lookup returns CDR1 LGHNA and CDR2 YSLEER. Trimming left V 4 bases short and J 5 bases short, with 11 bases between. CDR3: CASSPIRGTEAFF. The CDR3 nucleotides read TGCGCCAGCAGCCCAATAAGGGGGACTGAAGCTTTCTTT.

This chain links TRBV6-4 with TRBJ1-1; maybe TRBD1 (6 bases). Germline V gene data show CDR1 as MRHNA and CDR2 as SNTAGT. Deletions cut 3 bases from V and 4 bases from J, with 15 bases between. The CDR3 is 15 residues long. CDR3 protein: CASSERGGWGTEAFF. DNA of the CDR3: TGTGCCAGCAGTGAAAGGGGGGGATGGGGCACTGAAGCTTTCTTT.

The chain uses TRBV24-1 and TRBJ1-5; D is possibly TRBD1 (6 bases). Germline-derived CDR1 and CDR2 are KGHDR and SFDVKD. Trimming took 5 bases from V and 0 from J, leaving 7 bases between them. CDR3 size: 14 residues. DNA for the CDR3: TGTGCCACCAGTGGGGGACATAGCAATCAGCCCCAGCATTTT. Protein sequence: CATSGGHSNQPQHF.

V usage is TRBV7-2 and J usage is TRBJ1-1, with D possibly being TRBD1 (6 bases). Trimming removed 0 bases from V and 10 bases from J, with 12 bases in between. The germline V gene encodes CDR1 SGHTA and CDR2 FQGNSA. CDR3 length: 13 amino acids. The CDR3 reads CASSLASGGSAFF. CDR3 nucleotides: TGTGCCAGCAGCTTAGCATCGGGGGGCTCAGCTTTCTTT.

The CDR3, as DNA: TGTGCCAGCAGTGAAGACCAACAGGATGAAAAACTGTTTTTT. Translated, it gives CASSEDQQDEKLFF. The chain has TRBV2 and TRBJ1-4, with D tentatively TRBD1 (5 bases). The V end lost 1 base, the J end lost 6 bases, and 9 bases lay between the germline ends. This CDR3 comprises 14 residues. CDR1 and CDR2 (germline): SNHLY, FYNNEI. Supplemented by reference TRBV2 and TRBJ1-4, the full variable domain reads EPEVTQTPSHQVTQMGQEVILRCVPISNHLYFYWYRQILGQKVEFLVSFYNNEISEKSEIFDDQFSVERPDGSNFTLKIRSTKLEDSAMYFCASSEDQQDEKLFFGSGTQLSVL.

The gene calls are TRBV5-1 and TRBJ1-2; a weak D match, TRBD1 (6 bases). Germline assignment: CDR1 SGHRS and CDR2 YFSETQ. The CDR3 covers 15 residues. Deletions cut 2 bases from V and 4 bases from J, with 15 bases between. CDR3 bases: TGCGCCAGCAGCTTCCTACAGGGAAGGAGCTATGGCTACACCTTC. Amino acids: CASSFLQGRSYGYTF.

V usage is TRBV5-1 and J usage is TRBJ2-3, with 8 bases matching TRBD2. V dropped 4 bases and J dropped 2; count of bases not matched to a gene: 9. CDR1 and CDR2 from the germline V gene are SGHRS and YFSETQ. The CDR3 is 16 amino acids. The CDR3 reads CASSKGLAPATDTQYF. The CDR3 DNA reads as TGCGCCAGCAGCAAAGGACTAGCTCCCGCCACAGATACGCAGTATTTT.

This clone was found a few times. This chain joins TRBV24-1 and TRBJ2-1, with D tentatively TRBD2 (5 bases). With 1 base removed from V and 7 bases from J, the gap between germline ends came to 7 bases. The CDR3 length is 13 residues. Germline CDR1 reads KGHDR; CDR2 reads SFDVKD. Here the CDR3 DNA reads TGTGCCACCAGTGATTTCGGGGATAATGAGCAGTTCTTC. Protein sequence: CATSDFGDNEQFF.

CDR3 sequence (DNA): TGCGCCAGCAGCCAGCCGGGACTAGCCACCGGGGAGCTGTTTTTT. This translates into CASSQPGLATGELFF. V and J are TRBV4-1 and TRBJ2-2; 9 bases agree with TRBD2. The CDR3 is made up of 15 amino acids. V lost 3 bases, J lost 4 bases, and 3 bases stayed unmatched. Germline CDR1 is MGHRA and CDR2 is YSYEKL.

The chain couples TRBV14 to TRBJ1-1; 7 bases map to TRBD1. The CDR3 is 15 residues long. The germline V gene encodes CDR1 SGHDN and CDR2 FVKESK. Losses at the gene ends were 0 bases for V and 4 bases for J; bases not matched to a gene: 5. The chain's CDR3 is CASSQDLAGGTEAFF. DNA of the CDR3: TGTGCCAGCAGCCAAGATTTAGCAGGGGGCACTGAAGCTTTCTTT.

This clone was picked up one time. This chain connects TRBV4-1 to TRBJ1-2, with 8 positions matching TRBD1. V was pared by 0 bases and J by 4 bases, with 4 bases of the junction left unmatched. CDR1 MGHRA and CDR2 YSYEKL come from the germline V gene. This CDR3 is 15 amino acids long. CDR3 amino acids: CASSQETGARYGYTF. In nucleotides, the CDR3 is TGCGCCAGCAGCCAAGAGACAGGGGCGCGCTATGGCTACACCTTC.

This clone was seen a single time. Other DNA sequences from this sample encode an identical CDR3 as well. V is TRBV27 and J is TRBJ1-1; maybe TRBD1 (6 bases). Trimming took 7 bases from V and 0 from J, leaving 9 bases between them. The germline gives CDR1 MNHEY, CDR2 SMNVEV (reference sequence). There are 13 residues in the CDR3. CDR3 loop: CASKGQMNTEAFF. As DNA, the CDR3 is TGTGCCAGCAAAGGACAGATGAACACTGAAGCTTTCTTT.

CDR3 sequence reads: CASSLAGDRGAYNEQFF. Written as DNA, the CDR3 is TGTGCCAGCAGCTTAGCGGGAGACAGGGGGGCCTACAATGAGCAGTTCTTC. The chain links TRBV11-2 to TRBJ2-1, with 9 bases lining up with TRBD1. V trimming: 1 base; J trimming: 2 bases; junction bases outside the gene matches: 6. This CDR3 is 17 amino acids long. In germline, CDR1 is SGHAT, CDR2 FQNNGV.

CDR3 in amino acids: CASSQSPGVGVDGYTF. In nucleotides, the CDR3 is TGCGCCAGCAGCCAGAGCCCCGGGGTTGGGGTTGATGGCTACACCTTC. The chain joins TRBV4-1 to TRBJ1-2; D call uncertain. This CDR3 is built from 16 residues. V was trimmed by 3 bases and J by 6 bases, leaving 20 bases between them. The germline V gene has CDR1 MGHRA and CDR2 YSYEKL.

V is TRBV6-5 and J is TRBJ1-2; 9 nucleotides match TRBD1. This CDR3 region has 15 residues. Germline V gene data show CDR1 as MNHEY and CDR2 as SVGAGI. V dropped 4 bases and J dropped 8; count of bases not matched to a gene: 11. CDR3 coding DNA: TGTGCCAGCAGTTCCGAGGGACAGGGTGTGGGGGGCTACACCTTC. It specifies CASSSEGQGVGGYTF.

The chain is built from TRBV29-1 and TRBJ1-1; 8 nucleotides agree with TRBD1. The CDR3 sequence is 11 residues long. Germline values: CDR1 SQVTM, CDR2 ANQGSEA. V gave up 7 bases and J gave up 4 bases; unmatched junction bases: 2. Here the CDR3 reads CSGTGFTEAFF. In DNA, the CDR3 is TGCAGCGGGACAGGGTTCACTGAAGCTTTCTTT. Variable domain in full (rest from reference TRBV29-1 and TRBJ1-1): SAVISQKPSRDICQRGTSLTIQCQVDSQVTMMFWYRQQPGQSLTLIATANQGSEATYESGFVIDKFPISRPNLTFSTLTVSNMSPEDSSIYLCSGTGFTEAFFGQGTRLTVV.

In nucleotides, the CDR3 is TGTGCCAGCAGTGACTGGGACAGGGGGCTCGGCTACACCTTC. Translating gives CASSDWDRGLGYTF. V usage is TRBV25-1 and J usage is TRBJ1-2, with 12 bases matching TRBD1. Germline CDR1 reads MGHDK; CDR2 reads SYGVNS. The CDR3 contains 14 residues. V dropped 3 bases and J dropped 8; count of bases not matched to a gene: 4.

The chain carries TRBV27 and TRBJ1-6; no clear D gene. Germline V gene lookup returns CDR1 MNHEY and CDR2 SMNVEV (reference sequence). V lost 6 bases, J lost 7 bases, and 13 bases lay in between. The CDR3 covers 14 residues. Here the CDR3 reads CASRPVLVNSPLHF. The CDR3 DNA sequence: TGTGCCAGCAGGCCGGTCCTTGTAAATTCACCCCTCCACTTT.

V usage is TRBV30 and J usage is TRBJ1-1; 7 bases match TRBD1. Germline lookup yields CDR1 GTSNPN and CDR2 SVGIG (reference sequence). The CDR3 loop spans 18 amino acids. With 4 bases clipped from V and 1 base from J, the junction kept 18 bases outside the gene matches. CDR3 sequence reads: CAWTISTLRGQRNTEAFF. The CDR3 nucleotides are TGTGCCTGGACCATCTCTACGCTTAGGGGACAGAGGAACACTGAAGCTTTCTTT.